What follows are 32 T cell receptor beta chains derived from one specimen sequenced in a study of cytomegalovirus exposure and HLA in healthy donors. Amplification used 60 Vbeta primers and 13 Jbeta primers. The repertoire was sequenced with immunoSEQ multiplex PCR; TCRdb's copy has only in-frame clones and lacks some. This table holds some 170,000 clones, more than 60% found once. Sequences were obtained from PBMCs. The receptors come from a human donor in good health.

This chain links TRBV10-1 with TRBJ2-1, with D perhaps matching TRBD1 (6 bases). This CDR3 spans 13 amino acids. Germline CDR1 WNHNN, CDR2 SYGVQD (reference sequence). Trimming stripped 4 bases from V and 11 bases from J, with 15 bases between. CDR3 DNA sequence: TGCGCCAGCAGTGGATATACCCAGGGGAAGCAGTTCTTC. Encoded protein: CASSGYTQGKQFF.

This chain connects TRBV11-2 to TRBJ2-2, with a weak D call TRBD2 (5 bases). The ends were cut back, 1 base at V and 4 bases at J, with 7 bases in the middle. In germline, CDR1 is SGHAT, CDR2 FQNNGV. The CDR3 sequence is 14 residues long. The CDR3 DNA reads TGTGCCAGCAGCTTAGTTGGGAGCACCGGGGAGCTGTTTTTT. Translation gives CASSLVGSTGELFF.

In this sample, this clone turned up a few times. The chain is built from TRBV13 and TRBJ1-2; 9 bases fit TRBD1. The CDR3 sequence is 16 residues long. Per the germline V gene, CDR1 is PRHDT and CDR2 is FYEKMQ (reference sequence). V was clipped by 0 bases and J by 4 bases; unmatched bases: 6. CDR3 sequence reads: CASSLGGTGSRYGYTF. As DNA, the CDR3 is TGTGCCAGCAGCTTAGGCGGGACAGGGAGTCGCTATGGCTACACCTTC.

The rearrangement uses TRBV7-9 and TRBJ2-7, with D possibly TRBD1 on 5 matching bases. The V gene's germline CDR1 is SEHNR and CDR2 FQNEAQ (reference sequence). CDR3 length: 14 amino acids. V was shortened by 4 bases and J by 4 bases, with 14 bases between the two germline ends. CDR3 sequence: CASSSVGAAYEQYF. CDR3 nucleotide sequence: TGTGCCAGCAGCTCCGTTGGGGCCGCGTACGAGCAGTACTTC. Based on the CDR3 plus reference TRBV7-9 and TRBJ2-7, the full variable domain is DTGVSQNPRHKITKRGQNVTFRCDPISEHNRLYWYRQTLGQGPEFLTYFQNEAQLEKSRLLSDRFSAERPKGSFSTLEIQRTEQGDSAMYLCASSSVGAAYEQYFGPGTRLTVT.

The chain employs TRBV15 and TRBJ1-1; 9 bases align to TRBD1. Germline V gene data show CDR1 as LNHNV and CDR2 as YYDKDF (reference sequence). The CDR3 sequence is 15 residues long. The junction had 5 bases not matched to a gene; V was cut back by 1 base and J by 5 bases. The CDR3 DNA sequence: TGTGCCACCAGCAGAGGACAACAGGGGGCAACTGAAGCTTTCTTT. Protein product: CATSRGQQGATEAFF.

This chain uses TRBV2 with TRBJ1-6; unclear D gene. The V end lost 3 bases, the J end lost 10 bases, and 16 bases lay between the germline ends. The CDR3 extends over 15 amino acids. The germline V gene encodes CDR1 SNHLY and CDR2 FYNNEI. CDR3 in amino acids: CASSEEKAWRSPLHF. The CDR3 region has the DNA TGTGCCAGCAGTGAGGAGAAGGCTTGGAGATCACCCCTCCACTTT.

This chain connects TRBV5-4 to TRBJ2-5, with 9 positions matching TRBD2. Trimming took 4 bases from V and 2 from J; bases not matched to a gene: 6. The CDR3 is 15 amino acids. Per the germline V gene, CDR1 is SGHNT and CDR2 is YYREEE (reference sequence). The chain's CDR3 is CASSAGTSIQETQYF. In nucleotides, the CDR3 is TGTGCCAGCAGCGCCGGGACTAGCATACAAGAGACCCAGTACTTC.

This chain links TRBV19 with TRBJ1-3; 8 bases match TRBD1. Trimming took 4 bases from V and 3 from J; bases not matched to a gene: 2. The CDR3 covers 14 residues. Germline V gene lookup returns CDR1 LNHDA and CDR2 SQIVND (reference sequence). CDR3 loop: CASSTGGYGNTIYF. CDR3 coding DNA: TGTGCCAGTAGTACAGGGGGCTATGGAAACACCATATATTTT.

This clone has just a few counts. The chain links TRBV30 to TRBJ1-2; D may be TRBD1 (6 bases). The CDR3 is 12 amino acids. Between the trimmed V and J ends, which lost 6 bases and 4 bases, there was a span of 12 bases. Germline loops: CDR1 GTSNPN, CDR2 SVGIG (reference sequence). In nucleotides, the CDR3 is TGTGCCTGCCCACAGGGAACCTATGGCTACACCTTC. Translation: CACPQGTYGYTF. The variable domain in full, completed from reference TRBV30 and TRBJ1-2, reads SQTIHQWPATLVQPVGSPLSLECTVEGTSNPNLYWYRQAAGRGLQLLFYSVGIGQISSEVPQNLSASRPQDRQFILSSKKLLLSDSGFYLCACPQGTYGYTFGSGTRLTVV.

V and J are TRBV19 and TRBJ2-7, with TRBD2 matching over 7 bases. After removal of 9 bases from V and 4 bases from J, the junction contained 3 bases not matched to a gene. The CDR3 has 11 residues. Germline-derived CDR1 and CDR2 are LNHDA and SQIVND (reference sequence). CDR3 DNA: TGTGCCAGCAACGGGGGGTACGAGCAGTACTTC. This gives the protein CASNGGYEQYF.

CDR3 sequence (DNA): TGTGCCATTACCCAGGGGCCCTACGAGCAGTACTTC. It specifies CAITQGPYEQYF. J is TRBJ2-7 and V is TRBV10-3, with D perhaps matching TRBD1 (6 bases). The CDR3 contains 12 residues. Trimming removed 9 bases at V and 2 bases at J, with 11 bases between. The germline CDR1 and CDR2 sequences are ENHRY and SYGVKD.

This clone was seen just once. The chain combines TRBV6-5 with TRBJ2-3; the match to TRBD2 covers 10 bases. CDR3 length: 15 residues. With V trimmed by 6 bases and J by 4 bases, 7 bases remained unmatched. The germline CDR1 and CDR2 sequences are MNHEY and SVGAGI. The CDR3 nucleotides read TGTGCCAGCAGGATACTAGCGGGGAGTCCAGATACGCAGTATTTT. It translates to CASRILAGSPDTQYF.

V gene TRBV19 combines with J gene TRBJ2-7; TRBD2 matches 9 bases. From germline, CDR1 is LNHDA and CDR2 SQIVND (reference sequence). CDR3 length: 14 amino acids. V gave up 5 bases and J gave up 3 bases; unmatched junction bases: 5. The CDR3: CASSALAGNYEQYF. The CDR3 DNA sequence: TGTGCCAGTAGTGCTCTAGCGGGAAACTACGAGCAGTACTTC.

The V call is TRBV7-3, the J call TRBJ1-6; D gene ambiguous. The CDR3 extends over 13 amino acids. V was trimmed by 2 bases and J by 9 bases, leaving 8 bases between them. Germline V CDR1 and CDR2: SGHTA, FQGTGA. The CDR3 region has the DNA TGTGCCAGCAGCTTAGAGTCTTTTTCACCCCTCCACTTT. Translating gives CASSLESFSPLHF.

The rearrangement joins TRBV7-2 to TRBJ1-6; 9 bases align to TRBD1. The J segment lost 5 bases and the V segment lost 7 bases, leaving 6 bases of the junction unmatched. The CDR3 sequence is 15 residues long. CDR1 is SGHTA and CDR2 is FQGNSA in the germline V gene. CDR3 loop: CASTQDRGNNSPLHF. CDR3 DNA: TGTGCCAGCACCCAGGACAGGGGAAATAATTCACCCCTCCACTTT.

The chain uses TRBV5-6 and TRBJ2-7; 10 bases match TRBD2. The CDR3 spans 16 residues. V was pared by 2 bases and J by 2 bases, with 7 bases of the junction left unmatched. Per the germline V gene, CDR1 is SGHDT and CDR2 is YYEEEE. Written as DNA, the CDR3 is TGTGCCAGCAGCTTAGCGGGGGGGGGTAATCCCTACGAGCAGTACTTC. Translated: CASSLAGGGNPYEQYF.

The chain uses TRBV7-9 and TRBJ1-2; D not certain. Per germline, CDR1 SEHNR and CDR2 FQNEAQ (reference sequence). This CDR3 is 14 amino acids long. V was cut by 4 bases and J by 7 bases, with 16 bases left in between. The CDR3 is CASSSATGSLGYTF. The CDR3 nucleotides are TGTGCCAGCAGCTCCGCTACCGGGAGCCTTGGCTACACCTTC.

The chain couples TRBV7-2 to TRBJ2-1; weak D call: TRBD1 (6 bases). The V end lost 5 bases, the J end lost 4 bases, and 15 bases lay between the germline ends. Germline V CDR1 and CDR2: SGHTA, FQGNSA. The CDR3 length is 15 residues. CDR3 protein: CASSRGQGGYNEQFF. CDR3 DNA: TGTGCCAGCAGCCGTGGCCAAGGGGGTTACAATGAGCAGTTCTTC.

The genes are TRBV19 and TRBJ2-5, with TRBD1 identical over 9 bases. CDR3 length equals 16 residues. CDR1 is LNHDA, CDR2 SQIVND, per germline (reference sequence). V gave up 4 bases and J gave up 4 bases; unmatched junction bases: 10. Written as DNA, the CDR3 is TGTGCCAGTAGTACTTCCGGGACAGGGACGGGAGAGACCCAGTACTTC. Translation: CASSTSGTGTGETQYF.

V and J are TRBV27 and TRBJ2-1, with D possibly matching TRBD1 (5 bases). This CDR3 has 17 residues. CDR1 and CDR2 (germline): MNHEY, SMNVEV (reference sequence). V was clipped by 0 bases and J by 8 bases, with 20 bases between them. This chain's CDR3 is CASSLSAIFRDFDEQFF. CDR3 bases: TGTGCCAGCAGTTTATCCGCGATATTCAGGGATTTCGATGAGCAGTTCTTC.

This clone was seen more than once but under ten times. The chain links TRBV4-2 to TRBJ2-3, with D uncertain. There are 15 residues in the CDR3. Trimming removed 0 bases from V and 5 bases from J, with 12 bases in between. The germline V gene encodes CDR1 LGHNA and CDR2 YNFKEQ. CDR3 residues: CASSQDVQARDTQYF. CDR3 nucleotides: TGTGCCAGCAGCCAAGATGTGCAGGCCCGAGATACGCAGTATTTT.

This chain links TRBV30 with TRBJ2-3, with D uncertain. This CDR3 is 15 amino acids long. V shed 1 base and J shed 0 bases, with 11 bases lying between them. Germline V gene lookup returns CDR1 GTSNPN and CDR2 SVGIG (reference sequence). The CDR3 sequence is CAWSASLTSTDTQYF. The CDR3 DNA sequence: TGTGCCTGGAGTGCGAGTTTGACTAGCACAGATACGCAGTATTTT.

The V gene is TRBV15, the J gene TRBJ2-7; maybe TRBD2 (7 bases). The CDR3 consists of 16 residues. Germline values: CDR1 LNHNV, CDR2 YYDKDF (reference sequence). The V gene lost 1 base and the J gene lost 0 bases, with 13 bases spanning the gap. CDR3 sequence reads: CATSRGGGGPSYEQYF. CDR3 DNA: TGTGCCACCAGCAGAGGGGGCGGGGGCCCCTCCTACGAGCAGTACTTC.

This rearrangement joins TRBV18 to TRBJ2-1; 9 bases fit TRBD2. CDR1 is KGHSH and CDR2 is LQKENI in the germline V gene. The junction had 7 bases not matched to a gene; V was cut back by 4 bases and J by 3 bases. This CDR3 contains 16 residues. This CDR3 is CASSRVSGGRYNEQFF. The CDR3 bases are TGTGCCAGCTCACGGGTTAGCGGGGGCCGCTACAATGAGCAGTTCTTC.

The chain combines TRBV7-9 with TRBJ2-7, with D possibly TRBD1 on 6 matching bases. In germline, CDR1 is SEHNR, CDR2 FQNEAQ (reference sequence). Trimming took off 5 bases at V and 0 bases at J, with 11 bases between the two ends. The CDR3 length is 14 residues. In DNA form, the CDR3 reads TGTGCCAGCAGCGTCACACAGGGCTCCTACGAGCAGTACTTC. It specifies CASSVTQGSYEQYF.

The V and J genes are TRBV5-6 and TRBJ1-1, with 9 nucleotides matching TRBD1. Germline trimming cut 0 bases from V and 6 bases from J; bases unmatched to any gene: 6. Germline V CDR1 and CDR2: SGHDT, YYEEEE. There are 15 residues in the CDR3. CDR3 sequence (DNA): TGTGCCAGCAGCTTGGTCCCGGGACAGGGTTCTGAAGCTTTCTTT. It specifies CASSLVPGQGSEAFF.

This sequence joins TRBV6-1 and TRBJ1-1; D gene unclear. The germline V gene encodes CDR1 MNHNS and CDR2 SASEGT. Trimming stripped 0 bases from V and 10 bases from J, with 21 bases between. The CDR3 is 16 residues long. CDR3 nucleotides: TGTGCCAGCAGTGAAGCAATCCACAGCGGGAGGATGGGAGCTTTCTTT. Residues: CASSEAIHSGRMGAFF.

The rearrangement joins TRBV7-2 to TRBJ2-7; TRBD2 aligns across 7 bases. CDR1 is SGHTA and CDR2 is FQGNSA in the germline V gene. V trimming: 8 bases; J trimming: 0 bases; junction bases outside the gene matches: 7. This CDR3 is 14 amino acids long. The CDR3 spells CASGYRTSSYEQYF. The CDR3 nucleotides read TGTGCCAGCGGATACAGGACTAGCTCCTACGAGCAGTACTTC.

The chain is built from TRBV27 and TRBJ2-7, with 7 bases that match TRBD1. There are 12 residues in the CDR3. V lost 10 bases and J lost 7; bases outside the gene matches: 10. CDR1 is MNHEY, CDR2 SMNVEV, per germline (reference sequence). In DNA, the CDR3 is TGTGCCACCGCACGAGGGGGCAGGGAGCAGTACTTC. Translation gives CATARGGREQYF.

The chain combines TRBV6-1 with TRBJ1-5; TRBD1 is a possible D gene (6 bases). Germline V CDR1 and CDR2: MNHNS, SASEGT. Trimming shortened V by 6 bases and J by 3 bases, and 12 bases separated the two germline ends. This CDR3 region has 14 residues. Here the CDR3 DNA reads TGTGCCAGCAGAGAGGGGGGGGACAATCAGCCCCAGCATTTT. This sequence encodes CASREGGDNQPQHF.

CDR3 DNA sequence: TGTGCCAGTAGTATAGACGGGAGGGGACCACTGAATACGCAGTATTTT. Translated: CASSIDGRGPLNTQYF. The V call is TRBV19, the J call TRBJ2-3, with 8 positions matching TRBD2. Trimming removed 0 bases from V and 7 bases from J; junction bases left unmatched: 9. Germline V CDR1 and CDR2: LNHDA, SQIVND (reference sequence). The CDR3 is 16 residues long. The full variable domain, its missing parts supplied by reference TRBV19 and TRBJ2-3, is DGGITQSPKYLFRKEGQNVTLSCEQNLNHDAMYWYRQDPGQGLRLIYYSQIVNDFQKGDIAEGYSVSREKKESFPLTVTSAQKNPTAFYLCASSIDGRGPLNTQYFGPGTRLTVL.

The chain employs TRBV30 and TRBJ1-6, with D uncertain. CDR1 and CDR2 (germline): GTSNPN, SVGIG (reference sequence). The CDR3 consists of 14 residues. V lost 2 bases and J lost 6, with 11 bases in between. In nucleotides, the CDR3 is TGTGCCTGGAGTTCCGGGATCTTTAATTCACCCCTCCACTTT. Translated: CAWSSGIFNSPLHF.